Ten or more counts support the clone carrying this TCR beta chain. As yet, its antigen is unknown. Amplified TCR beta CDR3 regions came from RNA transcripts. HTBI primers were used for first-round RT-PCR of the TCR CDR3. TCRdb processed the multiplex PCR reads anew with MiXCR; each CDR3 protein has one entry. This table holds about 360,000 distinct CDR3 sequences, over 10% found once. This sample was taken from a study of T cells in Graves' hyperthyroidism and ophthalmopathy. Whole-study context: Peripheral blood samples were taken at initial diagnosis, prior to any treatment.

Overall study results and limits: Blood held most thyroid clonotypes expanded above 0.001 frequency. Using 13 V-J features, a model discriminated ophthalmopathy from stable hyperthyroidism. Ophthalmopathy prediction by the model preceded onset by a median roughly 6 months.

CDR1 is LGHDT and CDR2 is YNNKEL in the germline V gene (reference sequence). The V gene lost 1 base and the J gene lost 1 base, with 4 bases spanning the gap. The CDR3 loop spans 14 amino acids. Material: blood. This TCR derives from a woman between 18 and 30 years old with Graves' hyperthyroidism. This chain connects TRBV3-1 to TRBJ2-2; D is unclear. The CDR3 sequence: CASSQVGNTGELFF. In nucleotides, the CDR3 is TGTGCCAGCAGCCAAGTCGGGAACACCGGGGAGCTGTTTTTT.